The 14 T cell receptor beta chains presented below share a single source sample, sequenced in a study of T cell responses to AZD1222 COVID-19 vaccine. TCRdb keeps only in-frame clones here, not all; method: immunoSEQ multiplex PCR. The data hold roughly 80,000 clones, with approximately 88% observed a single time. Specimen: peripheral blood, collected on day 0 of MenACWY control vaccination. The receptors come from an adult in good health.

This rearrangement joins TRBV6-5 to TRBJ1-3; D gene unclear. This CDR3 contains 15 residues. Per germline, CDR1 MNHEY and CDR2 SVGAGI. V lost 6 bases and J lost 0, with 12 bases in between. The CDR3 loop reads CASSVEGVSGNTIYF. Here the CDR3 DNA reads TGTGCCAGCAGCGTTGAGGGAGTCTCTGGAAACACCATATATTTT.

The chain links TRBV7-9 to TRBJ2-3; D is unresolved. CDR1 and CDR2 (germline): SEHNR, FQNEAQ (reference sequence). The CDR3 extends over 12 amino acids. V was pared by 6 bases and J by 3 bases, with 7 bases between. CDR3 region: CASSFDTDTQYF. The DNA for the CDR3 is TGTGCCAGCAGTTTCGATACAGATACGCAGTATTTT.

This chain connects TRBV28 to TRBJ1-5, with D possibly being TRBD1 (5 bases). The CDR3 length is 16 residues. The germline V gene encodes CDR1 MDHEN and CDR2 SYDVKM. The V and J ends lost 5 bases and 7 bases respectively, with 21 bases between them. As DNA, the CDR3 is TGTGCCAGCAGTCTCAACCTCGGGACGGAGACGCAGCCCCAGCATTTT. Its protein product is CASSLNLGTETQPQHF. Filled out from reference TRBV28 and TRBJ1-5, the complete variable domain reads DVKVTQSSRYLVKRTGEKVFLECVQDMDHENMFWYRQDPGLGLRLIYFSYDVKMKEKGDIPEGYSVSREKKERFSLILESASTNQTSMYLCASSLNLGTETQPQHFGDGTRLSIL.

V gene TRBV7-3 combines with J gene TRBJ2-5; D is unresolved. The ends were cut back, 4 bases at V and 5 bases at J, with 11 bases in the middle. Germline loops: CDR1 SGHTA, CDR2 FQGTGA. The CDR3 is 13 amino acids. The CDR3 protein is CASSSRNGETQYF. In DNA, the CDR3 is TGTGCCAGCAGCTCCCGGAATGGGGAGACCCAGTACTTC.

This clone has just one count. V gene TRBV27 combines with J gene TRBJ1-4, with TRBD1 as a possible D gene (5 bases). With 6 bases removed from V and 8 bases from J, the gap between germline ends came to 16 bases. CDR1 is MNHEY, CDR2 SMNVEV, per germline (reference sequence). This CDR3 region has 14 residues. CDR3 bases: TGTGCCAGCAGAGCCCTAGGGGATGGGGAAAAACTGTTTTTT. Amino acids: CASRALGDGEKLFF. The variable domain in full, completed from reference TRBV27 and TRBJ1-4, reads EAQVTQNPRYLITVTGKKLTVTCSQNMNHEYMSWYRQDPGLGLRQIYYSMNVEVTDKGDVPEGYKVSRKEKRNFPLILESPSPNQTSLYFCASRALGDGEKLFFGSGTQLSVL.

This chain uses TRBV6-2 or TRBV6-3 with TRBJ1-1; D gene unclear. V shed 4 bases and J shed 10 bases, with 10 bases lying between them. Germline V lookup: CDR1 MNHEY, CDR2 SVGEGT. CDR3 size: 11 residues. The CDR3 DNA reads as TGTGCCAGCAGTTCCTTTGAGGGAGCTTTCTTT. Translated: CASSSFEGAFF.

This clone was seen a handful of times. The chain uses TRBV5-4 and TRBJ2-3; TRBD2 is a possible D gene (6 bases). This CDR3 is built from 17 residues. Germline V lookup: CDR1 SGHNT, CDR2 YYREEE (reference sequence). Trimming stripped 0 bases from V and 2 bases from J, with 16 bases between. The CDR3 DNA reads TGTGCCAGCAGCTTGGCCAACCCTAGCGCTTACACAGATACGCAGTATTTT. This translates into CASSLANPSAYTDTQYF.

This chain joins TRBV28 and TRBJ2-7; D is perhaps TRBD1 or TRBD2 (5 bases each). Germline V gene lookup returns CDR1 MDHEN and CDR2 SYDVKM. This CDR3 spans 15 amino acids. V lost 2 bases and J 3 bases, leaving 14 bases between the germline ends. Here the CDR3 reads CASSLRDVPLYEQYF. CDR3 DNA sequence: TGTGCCAGCAGTTTACGGGACGTTCCCCTCTACGAGCAGTACTTC.

This clone was counted a single time. J is TRBJ2-1 and V is TRBV28; 13 bases are a match to TRBD2. This CDR3 has 17 residues. J lost 8 bases, V lost 7 bases, and 14 bases had no gene match. Germline V gene lookup returns CDR1 MDHEN and CDR2 SYDVKM. Here the CDR3 DNA reads TGTGCCAGCACCGACCAGGGACTAGCGGGGCGAGTGCATGAGCAGTTCTTC. It yields the protein CASTDQGLAGRVHEQFF.

The count of this clone is one. V and J are TRBV7-9 and TRBJ1-2, with TRBD1 as a possible D gene (6 bases). The germline gives CDR1 SEHNR, CDR2 FQNEAQ (reference sequence). Trimming left V 5 bases short and J 7 bases short, with 20 bases between. This CDR3 has 15 residues. CDR3 residues: CASSARGFGKFGYTF. CDR3 DNA sequence: TGTGCCAGCAGCGCTAGGGGGTTCGGGAAGTTTGGCTACACCTTC. Full variable domain (rest looked up from reference TRBV7-9 and TRBJ1-2): DTGVSQNPRHKITKRGQNVTFRCDPISEHNRLYWYRQTLGQGPEFLTYFQNEAQLEKSRLLSDRFSAERPKGSFSTLEIQRTEQGDSAMYLCASSARGFGKFGYTFGSGTRLTVV.

V and J are TRBV29-1 and TRBJ1-2; possible D gene TRBD1, 6 bases. V was trimmed by 2 bases and J by 6 bases, leaving 16 bases between them. The germline V gene has CDR1 SQVTM and CDR2 ANQGSEA. The CDR3 consists of 14 residues. The CDR3 bases are TGCAGCGTTGAACCAGGGGAGGGCCTCGATGGCTACACCTTC. Protein product: CSVEPGEGLDGYTF.

This sequence joins TRBV10-3 and TRBJ2-7; possibly TRBD1 for D (5 bases). Germline V gives CDR1 ENHRY, CDR2 SYGVKD. V lost 6 bases and J lost 5, with 11 bases in between. This CDR3 is built from 12 residues. The CDR3 DNA reads TGTGCCATCAGACACGACAGTGACGAGCAGTACTTC. Encoded protein: CAIRHDSDEQYF.

The chain employs TRBV9 and TRBJ2-3; 8 bases agree with TRBD1. The junction had 6 bases not matched to a gene; V was cut back by 1 base and J by 5 bases. Germline V gene sequence: CDR1 SGDLS, CDR2 YYNGEE. The length of the CDR3 is 15 residues. The CDR3 nucleotides read TGTGCCAGCAGCGTATCGACAGGGGAGGTAGATACGCAGTATTTT. Amino acid sequence: CASSVSTGEVDTQYF.

DNA of the CDR3: TGTGCCAGCAGTTTGGGACTAGAGGATGGCTACACCTTC. Protein: CASSLGLEDGYTF. The chain is built from TRBV28 and TRBJ1-2, with a tentative D call TRBD1 (5 bases). Germline loops: CDR1 MDHEN, CDR2 SYDVKM. The V gene lost 3 bases and the J gene lost 6 bases, with 11 bases spanning the gap. The CDR3 consists of 13 residues.